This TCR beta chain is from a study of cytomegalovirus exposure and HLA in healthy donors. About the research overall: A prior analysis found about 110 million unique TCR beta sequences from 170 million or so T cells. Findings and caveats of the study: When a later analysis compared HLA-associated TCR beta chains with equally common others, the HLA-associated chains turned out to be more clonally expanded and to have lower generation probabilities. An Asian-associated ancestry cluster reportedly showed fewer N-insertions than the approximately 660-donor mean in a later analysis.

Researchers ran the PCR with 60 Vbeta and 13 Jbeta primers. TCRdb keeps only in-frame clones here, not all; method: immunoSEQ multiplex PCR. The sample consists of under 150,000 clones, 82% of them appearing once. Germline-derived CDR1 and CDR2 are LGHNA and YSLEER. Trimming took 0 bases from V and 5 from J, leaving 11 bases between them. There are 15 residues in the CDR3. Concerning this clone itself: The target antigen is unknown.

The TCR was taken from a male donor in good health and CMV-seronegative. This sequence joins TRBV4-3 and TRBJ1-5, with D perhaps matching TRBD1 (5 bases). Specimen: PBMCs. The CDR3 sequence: CASSQDRGGDQPQHF. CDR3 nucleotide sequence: TGCGCCAGCAGCCAAGATAGGGGTGGGGATCAGCCCCAGCATTTT.